The following is a TCR beta chain sequence with its context. The antigen is not known. This entry belongs to a study of T cells in localized non-small cell lung cancer. Findings of the study overall: Tumor showed lower T cell clonality than uninvolved adjacent lung, where it was highest.

The assay was immunoSEQ multiplex PCR, and TCRdb's table has in-frame clones only and misses some. Among more than 25,000 clones listed, 88% were seen once. The germline V gene encodes CDR1 LNHDA and CDR2 SQIVND (reference sequence). There are 12 residues in the CDR3. The rearrangement uses TRBV19 and TRBJ2-5, with D perhaps matching TRBD1 or TRBD2 (5 bases each). The J call is in doubt because the DNA end fits TRBJ2-7 better. The receptor was derived from an older female donor with stage III squamous cell lung carcinoma. Specimen: peripheral blood, collected before any cancer treatment. The CDR3 nucleotides read TGTGCCAGTAGTATTGAGGGGAGCGAGCAGTACTTC. This gives the protein CASSIEGSEQYF.